These T cell receptor beta chains were read from a single sample in a study of early T cells in non-severe SARS-CoV-2 infection. Each CDR3 protein gets one entry after TCRdb re-called the 5' RACE reads with MiXCR. This sample has about 80,000 distinct CDR3 sequences, with approximately 12% found just once. The sequenced sample was whole blood, obtained at baseline. The receptors originated from an adult who was a healthcare worker with PCR-confirmed SARS-CoV-2 infection or an uninfected control (not recorded which). The donor label of this sample is uncertain. Each CDR3 is given with its conserved first and last residue. The D gene is left open where the match is weak. Size is omitted from some rows. Given values are once, few, many or a class for expanded clones.

d_call,clone_size,v_call,j_call,cdr3_nt,cdr3_aa
-,many,TRBV29-1,TRBJ2-1,TGCAGCGTTGAATATCCTAGTCACAATGAGCAGTTCTTC,CSVEYPSHNEQFF
-,few,TRBV7-2,TRBJ2-1,TGTGCCAGCAGCACGGCCCGGGACGATTGTCAGTTCTTC,CASSTARDDCQFF
TRBD1,few,TRBV4-2,TRBJ1-2,TGTGCCAGCAGCCAAGGACTCACAGGGGACTATGGCTACACCTTC,CASSQGLTGDYGYTF
TRBD1,many,TRBV3-1,TRBJ1-2,TGTGCCAGCAGCCACCTGACAGGGGCGGATGGCTACACCTTC,CASSHLTGADGYTF
-,-,TRBV5-1,TRBJ2-2,TGCGCCAGCAGCGTACAGAACACCGGGGAGCTGTTTTTT,CASSVQNTGELFF
-,-,TRBV19,TRBJ2-7,TGTGCCAGTAGTACCAACAGGTATTCCTACGAGCAGTACTTC,CASSTNRYSYEQYF
-,many,TRBV12-3/TRBV12-4,TRBJ2-2,TGTGCCAGCAGTTACCCCGGGGAGCTGTTTTTT,CASSYPGELFF
-,-,TRBV9,TRBJ1-1,TGTGCCAGCAGCGTAGCCGAACGCCCGGTCATCCTAAACACTGAAGCTTTCTTT,CASSVAERPVILNTEAFF
-,few,TRBV11-2,TRBJ2-5,TGTGCCAGCAGCTTATCTCTCGCCGGGAGCACCCGGGGTGGCCAGTACTTC,CASSLSLAGSTRGGQYF
-,few,TRBV4-3,TRBJ2-2,TGCGCCAGCAGCCAAGAACTCCACAGGGTCGGACCCGGGGAGCTGTTTTTT,CASSQELHRVGPGELFF
TRBD2,-,TRBV4-1,TRBJ2-1,TGCGCCAGCAGCCAAGTTGTCGCGGGAGGCTACAATGAGCAGTTCTTC,CASSQVVAGGYNEQFF
-,-,TRBV11-2,TRBJ2-5,TGTGCCAGCAGCAGGGACACACGAGGTCAAGAGACCCAGTACTTC,CASSRDTRGQETQYF
TRBD1,-,TRBV6-6,TRBJ2-5,TGTGCCAGCGCCCAGGGGACAGCCGGGACCCAGTACTTC,CASAQGTAGTQYF
TRBD1,few,TRBV27,TRBJ1-3,TGTGCCAGCACCCCCAGACAGGGTGATAACACCATATATTTT,CASTPRQGDNTIYF
-,-,TRBV30,TRBJ1-1,TGTGCCTGGAGTCTGGGGGGCACTGAAGCTTTCTTT,CAWSLGGTEAFF
TRBD2,many,TRBV4-1,TRBJ2-7,TGCGCCAGCAGCCATATAGCGGGAGGTCCCTACGAGCAGTACTTC,CASSHIAGGPYEQYF
TRBD1,many,TRBV10-2,TRBJ1-2,TGCGCCAGCAGCCCCACCGGGCCCAGGGGGGGCTACACCTTC,CASSPTGPRGGYTF
-,many,TRBV30,TRBJ1-2,TGTGCCTGGGCCCCTTTAGGGTCCTTTTATCAAGGGGGCTACACCTTC,CAWAPLGSFYQGGYTF